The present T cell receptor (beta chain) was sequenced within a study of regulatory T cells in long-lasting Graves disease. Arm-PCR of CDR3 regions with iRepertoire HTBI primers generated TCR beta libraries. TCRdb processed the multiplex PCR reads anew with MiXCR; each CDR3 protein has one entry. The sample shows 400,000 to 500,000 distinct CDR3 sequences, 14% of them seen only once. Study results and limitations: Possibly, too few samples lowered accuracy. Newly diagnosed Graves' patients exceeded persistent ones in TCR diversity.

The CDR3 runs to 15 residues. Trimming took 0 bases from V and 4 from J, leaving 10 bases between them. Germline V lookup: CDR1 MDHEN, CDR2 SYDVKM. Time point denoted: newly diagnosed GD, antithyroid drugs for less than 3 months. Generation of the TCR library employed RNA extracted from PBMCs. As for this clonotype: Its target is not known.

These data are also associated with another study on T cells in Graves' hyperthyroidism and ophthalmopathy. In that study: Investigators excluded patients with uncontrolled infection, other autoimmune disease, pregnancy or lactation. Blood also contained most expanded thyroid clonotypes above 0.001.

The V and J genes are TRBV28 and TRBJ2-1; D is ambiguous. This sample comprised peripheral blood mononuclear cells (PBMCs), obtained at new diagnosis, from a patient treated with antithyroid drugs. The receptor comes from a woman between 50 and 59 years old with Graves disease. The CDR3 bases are TGTGCCAGCAGTTTATGGATCAGTTCTTACAATGAGCAGTTCTTC. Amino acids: CASSLWISSYNEQFF.